The rows below give T cell receptor beta chains drawn from one sample of a study of blood T cell repertoires in COVID-19. Using immunoSEQ multiplex PCR, the repertoire was profiled, and TCRdb retains in-frame clones only, with some absent. The sample consists of around 190,000 clones, approximately 80% of them appearing once. Sequencing used peripheral blood. The receptors originated from a human donor in a cohort sampled during active COVID-19. Both conserved end residues are part of each CDR3. A D gene is named only where the DNA matches it firmly. Rows may omit the clone size; those that give it use once, few, many or a size class.

J: TRBJ1-6; length: 16; D: NA; size: few; V: TRBV5-1; DNA: TGCGCCAGCAGCTTGGCCCCTCGGCAGGGTTATTCACCCCTCCACTTT; CDR3: CASSLAPRQGYSPLHF
J: TRBJ1-2; length: 16; D: NA; size: NA; V: TRBV20-1; DNA: TGCAGTGCTAGTCAAACAGGGTTCGAGTCATGGGATGGCTACACCTTC; CDR3: CSASQTGFESWDGYTF
J: TRBJ1-3; length: 15; D: NA; size: NA; V: TRBV6-6; DNA: TGTGCCAGCAGTTCTACTAGGACGGAAGGAAACACCATATATTTT; CDR3: CASSSTRTEGNTIYF
J: TRBJ2-5; length: 15; D: NA; size: NA; V: TRBV7-6; DNA: TGTGCCAGCAGCTTAGTGGCCCCCCCGGGTGAGACCCAGTACTTC; CDR3: CASSLVAPPGETQYF
J: TRBJ1-5; length: 15; D: TRBD1; size: NA; V: TRBV6-5; DNA: TGTGCCAGCAGTCCGGACAGGGCTACCAATCAGCCCCAGCATTTT; CDR3: CASSPDRATNQPQHF
J: TRBJ2-7; length: 14; D: TRBD2; size: NA; V: TRBV9; DNA: TGTGCCAGCAGCGTAGGACTAGCGGGGTACGAGCAGTACTTC; CDR3: CASSVGLAGYEQYF
J: TRBJ1-2; length: 15; D: NA; size: NA; V: TRBV4-1; DNA: TGCGCCAGCAGCCAAGAAGATCTCCGCGGGGTTGGCTACACCTTC; CDR3: CASSQEDLRGVGYTF
J: TRBJ2-7; length: 14; D: NA; size: NA; V: TRBV4-2; DNA: TGTGCCAGCAGCCAAGACACTGTTACCTACGAGCAGTACTTC; CDR3: CASSQDTVTYEQYF
J: TRBJ2-5; length: 14; D: NA; size: NA; V: TRBV5-4; DNA: TGTGCCAGCAGCATGCGGGGTACTCAAGAGACCCAGTACTTC; CDR3: CASSMRGTQETQYF
J: TRBJ2-1; length: 15; D: TRBD2; size: few; V: TRBV5-6; DNA: TGTGCCAGCAACAAATTAGCGGGAGACTACAATGAGCAGTTCTTC; CDR3: CASNKLAGDYNEQFF
J: TRBJ2-7; length: 14; D: TRBD1; size: NA; V: TRBV19; DNA: TGTGCCACTGCACCCGGGACAGACTCCTACGAGCAGTACTTC; CDR3: CATAPGTDSYEQYF
J: TRBJ2-5; length: 14; D: NA; size: NA; V: TRBV6-5; DNA: TGTGCCAGCAGTTTAGACAGCTACCAAGAGACCCAGTACTTC; CDR3: CASSLDSYQETQYF
J: TRBJ2-3; length: 16; D: NA; size: NA; V: TRBV28; DNA: TGTGCCAGCAGCCGCGGGACAGTCCTTAGCACAGATACGCAGTATTTT; CDR3: CASSRGTVLSTDTQYF
J: TRBJ2-7; length: 14; D: TRBD1; size: once; V: TRBV5-6; DNA: TGTGCCAGCAGCTTCGGGACAGGGGCCTACGAGCAGTACTTC; CDR3: CASSFGTGAYEQYF
J: TRBJ1-1; length: 14; D: NA; size: once; V: TRBV6-5; DNA: TGTGCCAGCACCCCCAACGAGGGGAACACTGAAGCTTTCTTT; CDR3: CASTPNEGNTEAFF
J: TRBJ1-3; length: 16; D: NA; size: NA; V: TRBV25-1; DNA: TGTGCCAGCAGTGCCCTGCAGGTTGCCTCTGGAAACACCATATATTTT; CDR3: CASSALQVASGNTIYF
J: TRBJ1-1; length: 14; D: NA; size: NA; V: TRBV6-5; DNA: TGTGCCAGCACCAAACTTCAGGGGCGGACTGAAGCTTTCTTT; CDR3: CASTKLQGRTEAFF